The rows below give T cell receptor beta chains drawn from one sample of a study of blood T cell repertoires in COVID-19. Produced via immunoSEQ multiplex PCR; TCRdb's table is partial and in-frame only. The data hold 99,000 or so clones, with approximately 83% observed a single time. Specimen: peripheral blood. All receptors come from a man over 45 with acute or convalescent COVID-19. CDR3s include the opening cysteine and the closing phenylalanine or tryptophan. D genes are given only for firm matches. Expanded clones get a size class; other rows say once, few or many, or leave the size out.

v_gene,j_gene,abundance,d_gene,CDR3nt,CDR3aa
TRBV10-3,TRBJ2-2,.,.,TGTGCCGTCGGGACAACGAACACCGGGGAGCTGTTTTTT,CAVGTTNTGELFF
TRBV10-3,TRBJ2-5,once,.,TGTGCCACTAGGCCAGGGGGCGCGGGAGACGAGACCCAGTACTTC,CATRPGGAGDETQYF
TRBV10-1,TRBJ1-6,.,.,TGCGCCAGCACGGTTATTAATTCACCCCTCCACTTT,CASTVINSPLHF
TRBV11-3,TRBJ1-3,.,TRBD1,TGTGCCAGCAGCTTTAATCCGGGACAGGAAAACACCATATATTTT,CASSFNPGQENTIYF
TRBV10-1,TRBJ2-1,.,TRBD2,TGCGCCAGCAGTCCATGGCGGGGGAATGAGCAGTTCTTC,CASSPWRGNEQFF
TRBV10-3,TRBJ2-1,.,TRBD2,TGTGCCATCAGGCAAACTAGCGCTTCCTTCTACAATGAGCAGTTCTTC,CAIRQTSASFYNEQFF
TRBV7-9,TRBJ2-5,.,.,TGTGCCAGCAGCTTATTTACGGGAGAAGAGACCCAGTACTTC,CASSLFTGEETQYF
TRBV19,TRBJ1-1,.,TRBD1,TGTGCCAGTAGTCCCCGGGACAGATTGAACACTGAAGCTTTCTTT,CASSPRDRLNTEAFF
TRBV6-5,TRBJ1-5,.,.,TGTGCCAGCATTCCTCAGGGGAAGGATCAGCCCCAGCATTTT,CASIPQGKDQPQHF
TRBV13,TRBJ2-7,.,.,TGTGCCAGCAGCTTAGGGCTAGAGACGTACGAGCAGTACTTC,CASSLGLETYEQYF
TRBV11-2,TRBJ2-3,.,.,TGTGCCAGCAGCTTAGTGCCGGGGCGGGGAGATACGCAGTATTTT,CASSLVPGRGDTQYF
TRBV19,TRBJ2-5,.,.,TGTGCCAGTAGTATCCAGGGTAAAGAGACCCAGTACTTC,CASSIQGKETQYF
TRBV4-1,TRBJ2-5,.,TRBD2,TGCGCCAGCAGCCCCTCTGGACTAGCGGGGCCCAGGGGGACCCAGTACTTC,CASSPSGLAGPRGTQYF
TRBV9,TRBJ2-3,once,TRBD2,TGTGCCAGCAGCGTAGAAGCGGGGACAGATACGCAGTATTTT,CASSVEAGTDTQYF
TRBV21-1,TRBJ1-2,.,.,TGTGCCAGCAGCAAATCAATTGGGCCGCATCCTTGCGGCTACACCTTC,CASSKSIGPHPCGYTF
TRBV5-6,TRBJ1-4,.,.,TGTGCCAGCAGCTCCTGGGAGGGGCGCGAAAAACTGTTTTTT,CASSSWEGREKLFF
TRBV28,TRBJ1-5,.,.,TGTGCCACCATTCCCCAGGGAAATCAGCCCCAGCATTTT,CATIPQGNQPQHF
TRBV21-1,TRBJ2-3,once,.,TGTGCCAGCAGCAACCACGGTGGGAGGAATAGCACAGATACGCAGTATTTT,CASSNHGGRNSTDTQYF
TRBV19,TRBJ1-6,.,.,TGTGCCAGTAGTGTCACCTTCACAGGGACTAATTCACCCCTCCACTTT,CASSVTFTGTNSPLHF
TRBV6-1,TRBJ1-3,.,.,TGTGCCAGCAGTGAAAGGGGGTCTGGAAACACCATATATTTT,CASSERGSGNTIYF
TRBV28,TRBJ1-1,.,TRBD1,TGTGCCAGCGGACTGCTACAGGGGGCGGGTTTCTTT,CASGLLQGAGFF
TRBV16,TRBJ1-1,.,.,TGTGCCAGCAGCCAAATGGGCGTGGTTAACACTGAAGCTTTCTTT,CASSQMGVVNTEAFF
TRBV18,TRBJ1-5,.,.,TGTGCCAGCTCACCACCTTCAGGGCCGAGCAATCAGCCCCAGCATTTT,CASSPPSGPSNQPQHF
TRBV30,TRBJ2-6,.,.,TGTGCCTGGGGAACTGGCTCTGGGGCCAACGTCCTGACTTTC,CAWGTGSGANVLTF
TRBV27,TRBJ2-5,.,.,TGTGCCAGCAGAACAGGGAAGACCCAGTACTTC,CASRTGKTQYF
TRBV5-4,TRBJ2-3,.,TRBD2,TGTGCCAGCAGCTCCGTTGAGCGGGGAGGCACAGATACGCAGTATTTT,CASSSVERGGTDTQYF
TRBV25-1,TRBJ2-1,.,TRBD2,TGTGCCAGCAGTGAAGTAACTAGCGGGAGATCCTACAATGAGCAGTTCTTC,CASSEVTSGRSYNEQFF
TRBV5-1,TRBJ2-5,.,TRBD1,TGCGCCAGCAGCCCCGGACAGGACAACCGGTGGGAGACCCAGTACTTC,CASSPGQDNRWETQYF
TRBV5-1,TRBJ2-7,.,.,TGCGCCAGCAGCCCCACCGGGACTTACATCTACGAGCAGTACTTC,CASSPTGTYIYEQYF
TRBV28,TRBJ1-5,.,TRBD1,TGTGCCAGCAGTGGGGACAGGGGTACGACTCATAGCAATCAGCCCCAGCATTTT,CASSGDRGTTHSNQPQHF
TRBV5-1,TRBJ1-1,.,TRBD1,TGCGCCAGCAGCTTGTACCGGACAGGACGGAACACTGAAGCTTTCTTT,CASSLYRTGRNTEAFF
TRBV6-5,TRBJ2-7,.,TRBD1,TGTGCCAGCAGCCTGGGCGGGACAGGGTCCTACGAGCAGTACTTC,CASSLGGTGSYEQYF
TRBV27,TRBJ2-1,.,.,TGTGCCAGCAGTTTCGGGTCCTACAATGAGCAGTTCTTC,CASSFGSYNEQFF
TRBV6-4,TRBJ1-1,once,.,TGTGCCAGCAGTGACTCGTCTCGGGGCACTGAAGCTTTCTTT,CASSDSSRGTEAFF
TRBV18,TRBJ2-5,.,.,TGTGCCAGCTCACCCCTCGACAGCTTCCAAGAGACCCAGTACTTC,CASSPLDSFQETQYF
TRBV18,TRBJ1-5,.,TRBD1,TGTGCCAGCTCCATGGACAGGGCGTCTGGCAATCAGCCCCAGCATTTT,CASSMDRASGNQPQHF
TRBV18,TRBJ1-1,.,TRBD1,TGTGCCAGCTCACCACGTGGGACAGGGGAGACTGAAGCTTTCTTT,CASSPRGTGETEAFF
TRBV7-8,TRBJ2-3,.,TRBD2,TGTGCCAGCAGCTTCGATAGCGGGATGATGGATACGCAGTATTTT,CASSFDSGMMDTQYF
TRBV30,TRBJ1-5,few,TRBD1,TGTGCCTGGACCAGCCTGACGGGACAGGGGCTCTTAAATAGCAATCAGCCCCAGCATTTT,CAWTSLTGQGLLNSNQPQHF
TRBV19,TRBJ1-5,.,.,TGTGCCAGTACCCTCAGGGGCAATCAGCCCCAGCATTTT,CASTLRGNQPQHF
TRBV7-3,TRBJ2-3,.,TRBD2,TGTGCCAGCAGCCAGACTAGCGCAGATACGCAGTATTTT,CASSQTSADTQYF
TRBV10-3,TRBJ2-3,.,.,TGTGCCATCAGTGAGTCGGGGGGTCGCACAGATACGCAGTATTTT,CAISESGGRTDTQYF
TRBV5-6,TRBJ2-1,.,TRBD2,TGTGCCAGCAGCCACGGGACTAGCACGTTCAATGAGCAGTTCTTC,CASSHGTSTFNEQFF
TRBV6-5,TRBJ2-7,.,TRBD1,TGTGCCAGCATGAGACCGGGACAGAGCTCCTACGAGCAGTACTTC,CASMRPGQSSYEQYF
TRBV28,TRBJ2-3,.,TRBD2,TGTGCCAGCAGTTGGACTAGCGGGGGGTCTAGCACAGATACGCAGTATTTT,CASSWTSGGSSTDTQYF
TRBV18,TRBJ2-3,.,TRBD2,TGTGCCAGCGTGAGGGGAGGGGTTGGCACAGATACGCAGTATTTT,CASVRGGVGTDTQYF
TRBV20-1,TRBJ1-2,once,.,TGCAGTGCCCTGGAGGGCGGCTACACCTTC,CSALEGGYTF
TRBV7-8,TRBJ1-2,.,.,TGTGCCAGCAGCTTAGCGCAGGGAAATGGCTACACCTTC,CASSLAQGNGYTF
TRBV9,TRBJ2-3,once,TRBD2,TGTGCCAGCAGCGTAGCGGCTAGCGGGAGCCTGGCAGATACGCAGTATTTT,CASSVAASGSLADTQYF
TRBV5-6,TRBJ1-5,.,.,TGTGCCAGCAGCTTGGCTAGGGGAGGGTCGGCCCAGCATTTT,CASSLARGGSAQHF
TRBV19,TRBJ2-7,once,.,TGTGCCAGTAGTGATGAGGCAGGGGCCTACGAGCAGTACTTC,CASSDEAGAYEQYF
TRBV5-1,TRBJ1-4,few,.,TGCGCCAGCAGGCTGGACAGTGCAACTAATGAAAAACTGTTTTTT,CASRLDSATNEKLFF
TRBV7-3,TRBJ2-2,once,.,TGTGCCAGCAGCCCCGACTCGACGAACACCGGGGAGCTGTTTTTT,CASSPDSTNTGELFF
TRBV29-1,TRBJ1-4,.,.,TGCAGCGCTAAACAAGGACTTAATGAAAAACTGTTTTTT,CSAKQGLNEKLFF
TRBV5-6,TRBJ1-1,.,TRBD1,TGTGCCAGCAGCTCCGCCCGGACAGGGAACACTGAAGCTTTCTTT,CASSSARTGNTEAFF
TRBV23-1,TRBJ2-7,.,.,TGCGCCAGCAGTCATGAGTACAGGGTATTCTCCTACGAGCAGTACTTC,CASSHEYRVFSYEQYF
TRBV6-6,TRBJ1-5,.,.,TGTGCCACCCAAGAGTCCAATCAGCCCCAGCATTTT,CATQESNQPQHF
TRBV27,TRBJ2-7,.,TRBD1,TGTGCCAGCAGTTTATATCCGGGACAGGCCTACGAGCAGTACTTC,CASSLYPGQAYEQYF
TRBV28,TRBJ1-5,few,TRBD1,TGTGCCAGCAGTTCCGGGACAGGCGGTAATCAGCCCCAGCATTTT,CASSSGTGGNQPQHF
TRBV19,TRBJ1-5,few,TRBD1,TGTGCCAGTAGTATCCTAACCGGGACAGGGGCGTATCAGCCCCAGCATTTT,CASSILTGTGAYQPQHF